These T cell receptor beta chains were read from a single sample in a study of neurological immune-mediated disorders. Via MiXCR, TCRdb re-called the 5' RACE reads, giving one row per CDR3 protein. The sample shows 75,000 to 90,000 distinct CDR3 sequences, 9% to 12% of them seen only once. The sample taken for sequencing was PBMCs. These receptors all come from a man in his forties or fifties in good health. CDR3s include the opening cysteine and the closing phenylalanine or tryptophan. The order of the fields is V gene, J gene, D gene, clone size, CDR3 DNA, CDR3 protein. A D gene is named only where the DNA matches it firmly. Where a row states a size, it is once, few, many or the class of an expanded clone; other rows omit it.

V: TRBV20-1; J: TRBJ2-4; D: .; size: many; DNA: TGCAGTGCTTGTTCCGGGACTGGCAAGGGAGACATTCAGTACTTC; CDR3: CSACSGTGKGDIQYF
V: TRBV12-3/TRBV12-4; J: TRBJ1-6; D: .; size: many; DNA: TGTGCCAGCAGTTTTAGGGGACGGGATAATTCACCCCTCCACTTT; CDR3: CASSFRGRDNSPLHF
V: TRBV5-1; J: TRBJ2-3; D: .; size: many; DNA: TGCGCCAGCAGCTTCGGATCGGTGGGGACAGATACGCAGTATTTT; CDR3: CASSFGSVGTDTQYF
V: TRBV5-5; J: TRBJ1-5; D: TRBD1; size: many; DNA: TGTGCCAGCAGCTCTGGGGGGACAGGGAGCAATCAGCCCCAGCATTTT; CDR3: CASSSGGTGSNQPQHF
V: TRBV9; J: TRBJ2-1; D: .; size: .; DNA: TGTGCCAGCGCTCTGGGGCACTACAATGAGCAGTTCTTC; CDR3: CASALGHYNEQFF
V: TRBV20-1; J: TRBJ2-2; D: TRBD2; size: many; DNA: TGCAGTGCTAGAGATTGGGGAGGGTCCACCGGGGAGCTGTTTTTT; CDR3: CSARDWGGSTGELFF
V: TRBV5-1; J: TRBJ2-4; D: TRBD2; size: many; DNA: TGCGCCAGCAGCTTCGGCGGGGGAGTCATTTCTCTAGCCAAAAACATTCAGTACTTC; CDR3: CASSFGGGVISLAKNIQYF
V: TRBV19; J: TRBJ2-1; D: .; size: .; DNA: TGTGCCAGTAGTATTCAACAGTCCTATTACAATGAGCAGTTCTTC; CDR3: CASSIQQSYYNEQFF
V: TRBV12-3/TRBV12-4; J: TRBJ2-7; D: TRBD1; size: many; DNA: TGTGCCAGCAGTTTCGGACAGGGGCAGTACTTC; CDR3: CASSFGQGQYF
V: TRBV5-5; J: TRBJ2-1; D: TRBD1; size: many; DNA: TGTGCCAGCAGCTTGAAAACAACAGGGGTCCTCTACAATGAGCAGTTCTTC; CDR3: CASSLKTTGVLYNEQFF
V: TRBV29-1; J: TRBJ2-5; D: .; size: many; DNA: TGCAGCGTTGAAGATTTAAGGGTCGGGGAGACCCAGTACTTC; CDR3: CSVEDLRVGETQYF
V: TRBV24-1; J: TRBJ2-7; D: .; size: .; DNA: TGTGCCACCAGTGATTCCGGGGCCGACGAGCAGTACTTC; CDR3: CATSDSGADEQYF
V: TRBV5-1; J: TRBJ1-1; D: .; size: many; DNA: TGCGCCAGCAGCTTGGCGGGTGAAGCTTTCTTT; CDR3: CASSLAGEAFF
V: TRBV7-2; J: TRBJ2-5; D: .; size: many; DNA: TGTGCCAGCAGCCCCACCTACCATCAAGAGACCCAGTACTTC; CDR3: CASSPTYHQETQYF
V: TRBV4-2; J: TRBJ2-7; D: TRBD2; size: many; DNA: TGTGCCAGCAGCCAAGAAGCGGCTAGCGGTACCTACGAGCAGTACTTC; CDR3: CASSQEAASGTYEQYF
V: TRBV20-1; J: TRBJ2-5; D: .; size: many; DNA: TGCAGTGCCAAAAGGCGGGGGCTTACGGAGACCCAGTACTTC; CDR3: CSAKRRGLTETQYF
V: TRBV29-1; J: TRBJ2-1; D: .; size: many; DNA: TGCAGCGTTCCCTGGCAGGGCAATGAGCAGTTCTTC; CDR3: CSVPWQGNEQFF
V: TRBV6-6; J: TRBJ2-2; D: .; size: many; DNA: TGTGCCAGCATTACGGACTCGGTCACCGGGGAGCTGTTTTTT; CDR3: CASITDSVTGELFF
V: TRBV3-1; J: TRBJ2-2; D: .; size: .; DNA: TGTGCCAGCACCAATATCGTTTCTACCGGGGAGCTGTTTTTT; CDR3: CASTNIVSTGELFF
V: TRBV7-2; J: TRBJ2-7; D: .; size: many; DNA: TGTGCCAGCAGCTTAAAGGGCCCCGCCTACGAGCAGTACTTC; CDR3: CASSLKGPAYEQYF
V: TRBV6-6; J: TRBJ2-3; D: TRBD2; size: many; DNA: TGTGCCAGCAGCCGAACACCCATACGAAACGATCGGGAGGTCAGGACAGATACGCAGTATTTT; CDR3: CASSRTPIRNDREVRTDTQYF
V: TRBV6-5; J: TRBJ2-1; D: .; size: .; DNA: TGTGCCAGCAGTTACTCACTAGCTGGAGGGGCGGCGGGCAATGAGCAGTTATTC; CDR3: CASSYSLAGGAAGNEQLF
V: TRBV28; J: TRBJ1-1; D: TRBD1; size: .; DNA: TGTGCCAGCAGGGGGGACAGGGTGAACACTGAAGCTTTCTTT; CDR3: CASRGDRVNTEAFF
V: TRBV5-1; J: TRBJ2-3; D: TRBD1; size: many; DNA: TGCGCCAGCACCGGACAGGGTATTATCGGCACAGATACGCAGTATTTT; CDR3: CASTGQGIIGTDTQYF
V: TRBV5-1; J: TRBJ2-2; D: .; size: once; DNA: TGCGCCAGCAGCTTGGATATTACGGGCTGGGCCGGGGAGCTGTTTTTT; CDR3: CASSLDITGWAGELFF
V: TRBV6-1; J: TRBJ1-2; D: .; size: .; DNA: TGTGCCAGCAGTGAATTTGAGGGGAACTATGGCTACACCTTC; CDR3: CASSEFEGNYGYTF
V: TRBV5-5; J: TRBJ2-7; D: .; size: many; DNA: TGTGCCAGCTCATCATACAGGGAGGACTCCTACGAGCAGTACTTC; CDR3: CASSSYREDSYEQYF
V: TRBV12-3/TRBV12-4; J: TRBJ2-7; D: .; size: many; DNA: TGTGCCAGCACCTTGACGGTTAACACTAACGAGCAGTACTTC; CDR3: CASTLTVNTNEQYF
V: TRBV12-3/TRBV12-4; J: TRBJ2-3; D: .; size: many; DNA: TGTGCCAGCAGTTTATCGGGGGCCATGGATACGCAGTATTTT; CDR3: CASSLSGAMDTQYF